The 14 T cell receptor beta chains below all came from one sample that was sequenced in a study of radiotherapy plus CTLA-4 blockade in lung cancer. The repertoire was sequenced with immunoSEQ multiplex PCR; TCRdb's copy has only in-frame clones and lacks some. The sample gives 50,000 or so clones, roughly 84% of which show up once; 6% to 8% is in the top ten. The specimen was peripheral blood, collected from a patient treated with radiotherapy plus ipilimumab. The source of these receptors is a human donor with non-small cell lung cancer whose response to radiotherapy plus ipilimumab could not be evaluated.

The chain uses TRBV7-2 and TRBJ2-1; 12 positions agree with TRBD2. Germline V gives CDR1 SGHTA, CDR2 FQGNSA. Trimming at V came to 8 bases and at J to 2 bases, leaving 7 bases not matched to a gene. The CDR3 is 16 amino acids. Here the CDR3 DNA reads TGTGCCAGCGGGAGACTAGCGGGAGCGGCCTACAATGAGCAGTTCTTC. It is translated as CASGRLAGAAYNEQFF.

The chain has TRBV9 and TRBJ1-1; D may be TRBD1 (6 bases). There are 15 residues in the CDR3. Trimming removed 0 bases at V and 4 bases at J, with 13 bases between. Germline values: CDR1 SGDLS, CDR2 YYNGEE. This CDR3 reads CASSVATGFGTEAFF. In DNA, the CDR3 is TGTGCCAGCAGCGTAGCAACAGGGTTTGGCACTGAAGCTTTCTTT. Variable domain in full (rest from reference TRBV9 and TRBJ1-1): DSGVTQTPKHLITATGQRVTLRCSPRSGDLSVYWYQQSLDQGLQFLIQYYNGEERAKGNILERFSAQQFPDLHSELNLSSLELGDSALYFCASSVATGFGTEAFFGQGTRLTVV.

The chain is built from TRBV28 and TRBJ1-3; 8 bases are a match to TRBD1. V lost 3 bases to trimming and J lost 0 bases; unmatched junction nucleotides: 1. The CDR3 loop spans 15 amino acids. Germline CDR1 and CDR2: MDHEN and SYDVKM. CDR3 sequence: CASSFGTGSGNTIYF. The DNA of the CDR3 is TGTGCCAGCAGTTTTGGGACAGGCTCTGGAAACACCATATATTTT.

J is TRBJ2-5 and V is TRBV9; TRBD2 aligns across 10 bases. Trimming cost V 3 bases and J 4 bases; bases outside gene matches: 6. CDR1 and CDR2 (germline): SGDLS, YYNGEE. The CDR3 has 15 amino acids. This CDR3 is CASSGSLAGGETQYF. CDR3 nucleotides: TGTGCCAGCAGCGGGTCCTTAGCGGGGGGAGAGACCCAGTACTTC.

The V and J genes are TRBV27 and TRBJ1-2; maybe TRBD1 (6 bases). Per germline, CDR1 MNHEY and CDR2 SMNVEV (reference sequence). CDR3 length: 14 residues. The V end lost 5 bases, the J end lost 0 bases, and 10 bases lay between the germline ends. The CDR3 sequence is CASSTGPANYGYTF. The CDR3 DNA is TGTGCCAGCAGTACAGGGCCCGCTAACTATGGCTACACCTTC.

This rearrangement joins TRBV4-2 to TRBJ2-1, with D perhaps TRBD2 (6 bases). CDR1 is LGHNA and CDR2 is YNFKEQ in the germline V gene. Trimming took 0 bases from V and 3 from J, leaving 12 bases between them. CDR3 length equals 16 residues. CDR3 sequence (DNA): TGTGCCAGCAGCCAAGAAGGTCGGGGACTCTACAATGAGCAGTTCTTC. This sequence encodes CASSQEGRGLYNEQFF.

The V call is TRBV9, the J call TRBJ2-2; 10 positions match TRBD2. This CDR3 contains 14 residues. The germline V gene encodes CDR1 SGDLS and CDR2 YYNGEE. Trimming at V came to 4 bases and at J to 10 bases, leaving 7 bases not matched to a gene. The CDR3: CASSRTSGGKELFF. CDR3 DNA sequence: TGTGCCAGCAGCCGGACTAGCGGTGGAAAGGAGCTGTTTTTT.

CDR3 nucleotides: TGTGCCAGCAGTGAATATCGGGGTAGCGGATTTGCCTACAATGAGCAGTTCTTC. Translating gives CASSEYRGSGFAYNEQFF. The chain joins TRBV25-1 to TRBJ2-1; a weak D match, TRBD2 (6 bases). Deletions cut 0 bases from V and 2 bases from J, with 17 bases between. Looked up from germline, CDR1 is MGHDK and CDR2 is SYGVNS. The CDR3 has 18 residues.

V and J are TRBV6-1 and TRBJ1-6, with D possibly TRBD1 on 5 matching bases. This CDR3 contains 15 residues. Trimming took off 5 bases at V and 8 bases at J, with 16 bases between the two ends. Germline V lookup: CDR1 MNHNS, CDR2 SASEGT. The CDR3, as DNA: TGTGCCAGCAGTCTCCAGGGCGAACTCGATTCACCCCTCCACTTT. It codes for CASSLQGELDSPLHF.

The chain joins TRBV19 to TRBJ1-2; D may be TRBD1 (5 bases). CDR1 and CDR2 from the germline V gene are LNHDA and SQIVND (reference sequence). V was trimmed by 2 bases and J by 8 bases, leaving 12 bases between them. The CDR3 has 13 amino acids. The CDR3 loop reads CASSIRKQAGYTF. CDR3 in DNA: TGTGCCAGTAGTATAAGAAAACAGGCCGGCTACACCTTC.

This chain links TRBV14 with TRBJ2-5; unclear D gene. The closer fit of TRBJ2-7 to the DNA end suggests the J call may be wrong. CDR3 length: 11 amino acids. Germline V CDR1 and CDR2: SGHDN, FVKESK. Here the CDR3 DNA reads TGTGCCAGCAGCCACTCCTACGAGCAGTACTTC. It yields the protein CASSHSYEQYF.

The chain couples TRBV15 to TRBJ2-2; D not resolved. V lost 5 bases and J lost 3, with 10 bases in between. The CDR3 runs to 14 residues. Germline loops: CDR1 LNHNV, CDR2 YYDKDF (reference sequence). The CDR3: CATSRAPDTGELFF. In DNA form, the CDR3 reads TGTGCCACCAGCCGTGCCCCGGACACCGGGGAGCTGTTTTTT. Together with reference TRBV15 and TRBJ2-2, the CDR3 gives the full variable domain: DAMVIQNPRYQVTQFGKPVTLSCSQTLNHNVMYWYQQKSSQAPKLLFHYYDKDFNNEADTPDNFQSRRPNTSFCFLDIRSPGLGDTAMYLCATSRAPDTGELFFGEGSRLTVL.

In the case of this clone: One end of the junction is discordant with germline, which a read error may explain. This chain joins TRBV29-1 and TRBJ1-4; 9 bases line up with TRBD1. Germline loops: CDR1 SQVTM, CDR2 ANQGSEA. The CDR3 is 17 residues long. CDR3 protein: CSVVFLGEQGAKEKLFF. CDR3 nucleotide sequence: TGCAGCGTTGTGTTCCTAGGGGAACAGGGGGCTAAGGAAAAACTGTTTTTT.

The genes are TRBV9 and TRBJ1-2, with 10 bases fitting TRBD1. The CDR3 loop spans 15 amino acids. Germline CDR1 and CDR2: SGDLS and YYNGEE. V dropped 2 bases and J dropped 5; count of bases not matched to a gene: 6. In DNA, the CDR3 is TGTGCCAGCAGCGTCGGGACAGGGGCAGGTTATGGCTACACCTTC. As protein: CASSVGTGAGYGYTF.